This T cell receptor beta chain emerged from a study of T-cell reconstitution after alpha-beta-depleted transplantation in children. The study's findings and limits: The authors attributed T-cell counts and diversity one year after transplant mostly to newly produced T cells. The origin of alpha-beta T cells about two months after transplant was reportedly several hundred expanded graft clones. Elevated TCRbeta diversity at day 60 was traced, in some patients, to surviving recipient T cells and thymic progenitors.

The germline CDR1 and CDR2 sequences are LGHNA and YNFKEQ. J lost 6 bases, V lost 5 bases, and 8 bases had no gene match. This CDR3 region has 15 residues. Details on this clonotype: Its antigen is not identified.

Preparation of the TCRbeta library used unique molecular identifiers. TCRdb used MiXCR to reprocess the PCR reads, holding one entry per CDR3 protein. This table has 610,000 or so distinct CDR3 sequences, about a quarter appearing once. The chain carries TRBV4-2 and TRBJ2-3; TRBD1 matches at 10 bases. The material sequenced was PBMCs, taken before TCRalphabeta/CD19-depleted stem cell transplant. This receptor was taken from a boy less than two years old with Wiskott-Aldrich syndrome, due to receive a stem cell transplant. This chain's CDR3 is CASSERQGAADTQYF. The CDR3 bases are TGTGCCAGCAGCGAAAGACAGGGGGCAGCGGATACGCAGTATTTT.